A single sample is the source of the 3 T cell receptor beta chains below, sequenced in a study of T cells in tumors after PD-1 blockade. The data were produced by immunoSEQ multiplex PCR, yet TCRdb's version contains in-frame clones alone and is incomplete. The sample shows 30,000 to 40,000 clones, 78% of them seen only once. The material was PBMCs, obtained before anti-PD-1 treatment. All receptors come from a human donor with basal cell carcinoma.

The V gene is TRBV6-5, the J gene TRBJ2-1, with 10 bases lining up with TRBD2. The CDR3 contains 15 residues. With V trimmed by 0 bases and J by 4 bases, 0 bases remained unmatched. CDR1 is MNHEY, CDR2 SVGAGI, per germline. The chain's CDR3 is CASSYSTSGYNEQFF. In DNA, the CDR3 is TGTGCCAGCAGTTACTCGACTAGCGGGTACAATGAGCAGTTCTTC.

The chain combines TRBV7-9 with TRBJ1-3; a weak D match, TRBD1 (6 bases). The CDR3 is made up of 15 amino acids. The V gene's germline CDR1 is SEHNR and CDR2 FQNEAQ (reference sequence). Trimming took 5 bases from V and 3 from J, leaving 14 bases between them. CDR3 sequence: CASSPNRDFGNTIYF. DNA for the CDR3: TGTGCCAGCAGCCCGAACAGGGACTTTGGAAACACCATATATTTT.

CDR3: CASKGLETDTQYF. The CDR3 DNA reads as TGTGCCAGCAAGGGACTAGAGACAGATACGCAGTATTTT. The chain joins TRBV12-3 or TRBV12-4 to TRBJ2-3, with 8 bases identical to TRBD2. The CDR3 contains 13 residues. With 7 bases clipped from V and 3 bases from J, the junction kept 3 bases outside the gene matches.